These 8 T cell receptor beta chains came from one sample sequenced in a study of T cell clusters in autoimmune cytopenias. TRB was amplified from roughly 250 ng of peripheral blood genomic DNA per sample. Multiplex touch-down PCR amplified TRB using TRB-A and TRB-B pools in one tube. TCRdb reprocessed the multiplex PCR reads and stores each CDR3 protein as one record, lacking DNA. In total, the table holds about 500 distinct CDR3 sequences. These records were also assigned to another study, of T cell repertoires in aging, cancer and after chemotherapy.

The sequencing input was peripheral blood. Receptors originate from a human donor with chronic lymphocytic leukemia.

This clonotype is large (0.1 to 1%) by frequency. The V and J genes are TRBV20-1 and TRBJ2-2; TCRdb names TRBD1, which stays unverified in the absence of DNA. Germline CDR1 DFQATT, CDR2 SNEGSKA (reference sequence). The CDR3 sequence is 12 residues long. This CDR3 is CSAKQGSGELFF.

The chain couples TRBV7-2 to TRBJ1-2; TCRdb proposes TRBD1, but this gene call is untestable without DNA. The CDR3 length is 13 residues. Germline V gene data show CDR1 as SGHTA and CDR2 as FQGNSA. The CDR3 loop is CASGQGPDYGYTF. The full variable domain, rest sourced from reference TRBV7-2 and TRBJ1-2, is GAGVSQSPSNKVTEKGKDVELRCDPISGHTALYWYRQSLGQGLEFLIYFQGNSAPDKSGLPSDRFSAERTGGSVSTLTIQRTQQEDSAVYLCASGQGPDYGYTFGSGTRLTVV.

This clonotype is medium-sized by frequency. The V gene is TRBV28, the J gene TRBJ1-5; TCRdb calls TRBD1, which cannot be checked without DNA. Germline V gene data show CDR1 as MDHEN and CDR2 as SYDVKM. The CDR3 is 15 residues long. The CDR3 sequence: CASNLVQGGNQPQHF.

By frequency, this clonotype is medium-sized (0.01 to 0.1%). The chain has TRBV6-6 and TRBJ1-1. Germline values: CDR1 MNHNY, CDR2 SVGAGI (reference sequence). This CDR3 has 16 residues. CDR3 protein: CASSYTPEGTNTEAFF.

The V call is TRBV18, the J call TRBJ2-5; checking the TCRdb D call of TRBD2 is not possible without DNA. From germline, CDR1 is KGHSH and CDR2 LQKENI. The CDR3 extends over 19 amino acids. This CDR3 reads CASSPPAGTSGGAQETQYF.

This clonotype registers medium-sized by frequency. V is TRBV19 and J is TRBJ2-7. The CDR3 spans 13 residues. Looked up from germline, CDR1 is LNHDA and CDR2 is SQIVND (reference sequence). The CDR3 loop is CASSIGPSYEQYF.

CDR3 sequence: CASSPWERETDTQYF. The V gene is TRBV28, the J gene TRBJ2-3; TCRdb indicates TRBD2, and absent DNA this call remains unverified. The CDR3 contains 15 residues. CDR1 and CDR2 from the germline V gene are MDHEN and SYDVKM.

According to its frequency, this clonotype is medium-sized. This chain uses TRBV12-3 or TRBV12-4 with TRBJ2-1; no DNA is available, so the TRBD1 call from TCRdb remains unchecked. There are 14 residues in the CDR3. This chain's CDR3 is CASSLGTGYNEQFF.